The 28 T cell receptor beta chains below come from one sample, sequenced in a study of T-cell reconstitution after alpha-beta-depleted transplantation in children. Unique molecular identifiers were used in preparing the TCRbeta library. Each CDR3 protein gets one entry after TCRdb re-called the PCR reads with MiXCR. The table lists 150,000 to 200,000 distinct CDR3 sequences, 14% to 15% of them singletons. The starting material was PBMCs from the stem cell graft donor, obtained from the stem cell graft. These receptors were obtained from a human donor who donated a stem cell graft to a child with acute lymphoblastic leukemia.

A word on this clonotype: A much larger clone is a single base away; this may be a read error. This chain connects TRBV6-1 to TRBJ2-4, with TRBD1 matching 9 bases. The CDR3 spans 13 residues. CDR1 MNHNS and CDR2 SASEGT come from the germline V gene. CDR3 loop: CASRRDRANSQYF. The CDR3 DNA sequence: TGTGCCAGCAGGAGGGACAGGGCCAACAGTCAGTACTTC.

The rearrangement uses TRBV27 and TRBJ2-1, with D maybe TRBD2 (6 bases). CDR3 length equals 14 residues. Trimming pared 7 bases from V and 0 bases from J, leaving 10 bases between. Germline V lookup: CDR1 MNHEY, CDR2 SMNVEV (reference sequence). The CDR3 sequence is CASTYGSSYNEQFF. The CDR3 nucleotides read TGTGCCAGCACCTACGGGAGCTCCTACAATGAGCAGTTCTTC.

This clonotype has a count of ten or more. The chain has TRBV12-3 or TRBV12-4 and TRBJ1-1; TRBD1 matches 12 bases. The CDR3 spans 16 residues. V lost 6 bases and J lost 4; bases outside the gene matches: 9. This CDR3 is CASRTGTGGITTEAFF. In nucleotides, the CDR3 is TGTGCCAGCAGGACCGGGACAGGGGGCATTACCACTGAAGCTTTCTTT.

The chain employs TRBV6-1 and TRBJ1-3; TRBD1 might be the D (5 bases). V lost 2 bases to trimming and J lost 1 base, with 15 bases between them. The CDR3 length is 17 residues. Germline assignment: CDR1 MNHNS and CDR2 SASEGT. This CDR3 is CASSEFPWGASGNTIYF. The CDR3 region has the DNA TGTGCCAGCAGTGAATTCCCCTGGGGCGCGTCTGGAAACACCATATATTTT.

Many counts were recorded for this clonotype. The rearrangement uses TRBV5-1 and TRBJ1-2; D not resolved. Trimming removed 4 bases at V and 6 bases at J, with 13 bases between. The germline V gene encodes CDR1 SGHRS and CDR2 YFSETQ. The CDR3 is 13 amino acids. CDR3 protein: CASSPPDPDGYTF. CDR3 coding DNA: TGCGCCAGCAGCCCACCTGACCCTGATGGCTACACCTTC. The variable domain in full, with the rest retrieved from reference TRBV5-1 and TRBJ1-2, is KAGVTQTPRYLIKTRGQQVTLSCSPISGHRSVSWYQQTPGQGLQFLFEYFSETQRNKGNFPGRFSGRQFSNSRSEMNVSTLELGDSALYLCASSPPDPDGYTFGSGTRLTVV.

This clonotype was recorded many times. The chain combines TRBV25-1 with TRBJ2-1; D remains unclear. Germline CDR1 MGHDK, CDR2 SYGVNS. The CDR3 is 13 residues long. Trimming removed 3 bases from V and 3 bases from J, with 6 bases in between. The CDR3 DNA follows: TGTGCCAGCAGTGATGGATTCTACAATGAGCAGTTCTTC. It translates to CASSDGFYNEQFF. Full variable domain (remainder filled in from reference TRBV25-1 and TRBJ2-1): EADIYQTPRYLVIGTGKKITLECSQTMGHDKMYWYQQDPGMELHLIHYSYGVNSTEKGDLSSESTVSRIRTEHFPLTLESARPSHTSQYLCASSDGFYNEQFFGPGTRLTVL.

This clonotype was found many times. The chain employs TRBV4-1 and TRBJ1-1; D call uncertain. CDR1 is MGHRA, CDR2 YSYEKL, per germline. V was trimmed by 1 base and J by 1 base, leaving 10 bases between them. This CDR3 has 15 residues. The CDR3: CASSQGGRSNTEAFF. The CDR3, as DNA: TGCGCCAGCAGCCAAGGGGGAAGGTCGAACACTGAAGCTTTCTTT.

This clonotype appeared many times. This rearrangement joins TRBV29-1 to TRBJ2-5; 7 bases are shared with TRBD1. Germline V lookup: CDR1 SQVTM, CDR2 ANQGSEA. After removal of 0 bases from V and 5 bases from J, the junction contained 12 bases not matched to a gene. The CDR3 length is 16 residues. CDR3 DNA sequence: TGCAGCGTTGAAGACCCTTCGACAGGGCATGGGGAGACCCAGTACTTC. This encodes CSVEDPSTGHGETQYF. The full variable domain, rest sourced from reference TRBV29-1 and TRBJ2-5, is SAVISQKPSRDICQRGTSLTIQCQVDSQVTMMFWYRQQPGQSLTLIATANQGSEATYESGFVIDKFPISRPNLTFSTLTVSNMSPEDSSIYLCSVEDPSTGHGETQYFGPGTRLLVL.

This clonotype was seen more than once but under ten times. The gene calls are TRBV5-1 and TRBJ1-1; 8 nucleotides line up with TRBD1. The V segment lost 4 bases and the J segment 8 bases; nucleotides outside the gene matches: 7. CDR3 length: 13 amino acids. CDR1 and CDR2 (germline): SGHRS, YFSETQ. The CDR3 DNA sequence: TGCGCCAGCAGCCTGACAGGGGTGCCCGAAGCTTTCTTT. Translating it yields CASSLTGVPEAFF.

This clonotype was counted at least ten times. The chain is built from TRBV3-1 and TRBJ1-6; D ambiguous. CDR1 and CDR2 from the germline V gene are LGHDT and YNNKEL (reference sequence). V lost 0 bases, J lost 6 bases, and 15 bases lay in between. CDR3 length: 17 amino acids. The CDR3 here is CASSQEDETFGNSPLHF. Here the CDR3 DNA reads TGTGCCAGCAGCCAAGAAGATGAGACATTTGGTAATTCACCCCTCCACTTT.

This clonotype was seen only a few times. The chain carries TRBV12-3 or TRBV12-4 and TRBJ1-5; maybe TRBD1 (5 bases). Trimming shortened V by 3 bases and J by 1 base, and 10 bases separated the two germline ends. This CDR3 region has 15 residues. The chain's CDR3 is CASSFSTGSNQPQHF. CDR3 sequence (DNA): TGTGCCAGCAGTTTCTCCACAGGCAGCAATCAGCCCCAGCATTTT.

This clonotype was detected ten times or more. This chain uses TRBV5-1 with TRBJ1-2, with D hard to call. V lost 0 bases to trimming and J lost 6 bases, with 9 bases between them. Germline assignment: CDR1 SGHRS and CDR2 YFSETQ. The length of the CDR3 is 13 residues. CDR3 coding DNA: TGCGCCAGCAGCTTGGCGTTGGAGGATGGCTACACCTTC. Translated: CASSLALEDGYTF.

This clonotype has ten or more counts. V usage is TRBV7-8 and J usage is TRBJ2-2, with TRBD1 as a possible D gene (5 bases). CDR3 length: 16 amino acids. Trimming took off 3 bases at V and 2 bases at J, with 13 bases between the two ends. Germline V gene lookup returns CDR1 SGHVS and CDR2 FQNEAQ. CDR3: CASSFLGHRNTGELFF. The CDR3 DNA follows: TGTGCCAGCAGCTTTTTAGGACACAGAAACACCGGGGAGCTGTTTTTT.

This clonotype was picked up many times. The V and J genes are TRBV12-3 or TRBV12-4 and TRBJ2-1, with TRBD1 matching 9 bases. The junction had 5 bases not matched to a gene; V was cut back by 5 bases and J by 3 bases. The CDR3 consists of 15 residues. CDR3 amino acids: CASSRGTGLYNEQFF. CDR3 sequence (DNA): TGTGCCAGCAGTCGCGGGACAGGGCTCTACAATGAGCAGTTCTTC.

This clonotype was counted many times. CDR3 DNA: TGTGCCAGCAGTTTCGTCAGGGACATATACAATGAGCAGTTCTTC. Translating gives CASSFVRDIYNEQFF. The chain has TRBV12-3 or TRBV12-4 and TRBJ2-1; D is possibly TRBD1 (6 bases). V dropped 3 bases and J dropped 4 bases, with 13 bases sitting between them. The CDR3 consists of 15 residues.

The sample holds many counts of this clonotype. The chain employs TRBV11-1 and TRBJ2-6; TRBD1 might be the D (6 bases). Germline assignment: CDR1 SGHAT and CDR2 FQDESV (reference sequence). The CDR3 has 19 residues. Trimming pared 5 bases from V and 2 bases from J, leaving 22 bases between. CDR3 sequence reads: CASSPKVSQGPTGANVLTF. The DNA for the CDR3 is TGTGCCAGCAGCCCGAAGGTATCACAGGGACCTACTGGGGCCAACGTCCTGACTTTC.

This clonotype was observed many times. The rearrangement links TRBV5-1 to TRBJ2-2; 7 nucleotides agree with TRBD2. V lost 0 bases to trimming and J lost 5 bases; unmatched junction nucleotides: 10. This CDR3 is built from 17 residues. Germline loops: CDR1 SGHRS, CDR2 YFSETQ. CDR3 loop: CASSLGSPAGSTGELFF. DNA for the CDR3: TGCGCCAGCAGCTTGGGCTCCCCAGCGGGGTCGACCGGGGAGCTGTTTTTT.

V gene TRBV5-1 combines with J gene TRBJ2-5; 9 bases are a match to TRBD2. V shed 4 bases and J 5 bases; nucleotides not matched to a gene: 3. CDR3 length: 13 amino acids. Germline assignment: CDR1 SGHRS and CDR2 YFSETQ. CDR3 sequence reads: CASSGREGETQYF. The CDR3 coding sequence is TGCGCCAGCAGCGGGCGGGAGGGGGAGACCCAGTACTTC.

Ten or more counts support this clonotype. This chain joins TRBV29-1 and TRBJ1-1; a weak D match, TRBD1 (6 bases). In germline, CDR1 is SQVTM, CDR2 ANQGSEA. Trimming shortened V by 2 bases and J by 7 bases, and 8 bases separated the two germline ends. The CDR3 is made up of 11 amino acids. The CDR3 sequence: CSVELGHEAFF. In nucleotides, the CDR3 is TGCAGCGTTGAACTGGGACATGAAGCTTTCTTT.

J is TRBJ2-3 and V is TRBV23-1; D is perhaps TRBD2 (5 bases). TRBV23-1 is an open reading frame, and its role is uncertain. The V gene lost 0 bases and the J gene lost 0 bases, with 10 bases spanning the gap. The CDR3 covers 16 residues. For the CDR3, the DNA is TGCGCCAGCAGTCAATCGGGAGCAGGAAGCACAGATACGCAGTATTTT. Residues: CASSQSGAGSTDTQYF.

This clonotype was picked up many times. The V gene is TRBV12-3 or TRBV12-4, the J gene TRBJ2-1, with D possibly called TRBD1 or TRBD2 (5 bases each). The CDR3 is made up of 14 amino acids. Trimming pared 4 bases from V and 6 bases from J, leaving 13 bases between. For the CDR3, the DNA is TGTGCCAGCAGTTCGCACGGGACCGCCAATGAGCAGTTCTTC. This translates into CASSSHGTANEQFF.

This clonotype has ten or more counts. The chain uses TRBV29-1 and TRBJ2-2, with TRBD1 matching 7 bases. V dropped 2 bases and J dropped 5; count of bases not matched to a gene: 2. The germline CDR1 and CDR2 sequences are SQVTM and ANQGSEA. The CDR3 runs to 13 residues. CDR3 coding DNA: TGCAGCGTTGAATGGGGACAGACCGGGGAGCTGTTTTTT. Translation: CSVEWGQTGELFF.

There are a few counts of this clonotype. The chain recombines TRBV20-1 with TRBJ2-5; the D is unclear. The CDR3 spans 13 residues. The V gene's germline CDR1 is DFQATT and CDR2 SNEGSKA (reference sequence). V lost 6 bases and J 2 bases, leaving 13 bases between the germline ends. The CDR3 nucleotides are TGCAGTGCCCTCCCCCCGACACAAGAGACCCAGTACTTC. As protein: CSALPPTQETQYF.

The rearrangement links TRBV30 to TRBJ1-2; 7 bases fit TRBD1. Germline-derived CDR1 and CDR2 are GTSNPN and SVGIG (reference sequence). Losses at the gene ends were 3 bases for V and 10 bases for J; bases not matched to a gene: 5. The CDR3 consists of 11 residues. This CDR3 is CAWSGDSIYTF. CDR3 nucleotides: TGTGCCTGGAGCGGGGACAGCATCTACACCTTC.

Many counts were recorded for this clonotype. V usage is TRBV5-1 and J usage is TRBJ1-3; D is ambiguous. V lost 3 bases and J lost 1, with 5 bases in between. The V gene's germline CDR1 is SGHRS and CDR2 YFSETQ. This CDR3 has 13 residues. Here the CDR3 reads CASSSGSGNTIYF. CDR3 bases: TGCGCCAGCAGCTCAGGATCTGGAAACACCATATATTTT.

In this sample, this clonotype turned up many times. For the CDR3, the DNA is TGCAGCGTTGAGAAGGACAGGAGTCTCACAGATACGCAGTATTTT. It yields the protein CSVEKDRSLTDTQYF. The V gene is TRBV29-1, the J gene TRBJ2-3, with TRBD1 matching 7 bases. CDR1 and CDR2 (germline): SQVTM, ANQGSEA. V was clipped by 3 bases and J by 2 bases; unmatched bases: 8. The CDR3 has 15 residues.

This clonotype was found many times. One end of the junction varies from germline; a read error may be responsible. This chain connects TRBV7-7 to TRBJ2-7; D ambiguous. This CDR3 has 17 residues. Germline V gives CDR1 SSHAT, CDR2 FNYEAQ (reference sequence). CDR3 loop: CASSLVSRGAFSYEQYF. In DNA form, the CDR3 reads TGTGCTAGCAGCTTAGTGTCGCGTGGTGCATTCTCCTACGAGCAGTACTTC.

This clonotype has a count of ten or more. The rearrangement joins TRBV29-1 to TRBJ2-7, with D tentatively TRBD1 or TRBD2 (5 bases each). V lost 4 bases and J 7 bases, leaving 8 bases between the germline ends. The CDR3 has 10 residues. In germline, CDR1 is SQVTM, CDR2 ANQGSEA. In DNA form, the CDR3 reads TGCAGCGTTGGGGGGTCTGAGCAGTACTTC. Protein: CSVGGSEQYF.